What follows are 4 T cell receptor beta chains derived from one specimen sequenced in a study of OX40 agonist ivuxolimab in advanced cancers. Profiling relied on immunoSEQ multiplex PCR, and the TCRdb table lists in-frame clones only, not all of them. The table lists 70,000 to 85,000 clones, 94% of them singletons. The sample was CD4+ or CD8+ T cells sorted from blood, taken in a trial of the OX40 agonist ivuxolimab. Source of these receptors: an adult with an advanced solid tumor such as melanoma, head and neck, liver or kidney cancer.

V usage is TRBV18 and J usage is TRBJ2-7; 8 bases fit TRBD1. CDR1 and CDR2 from the germline V gene are KGHSH and LQKENI. Trimming at V came to 1 base and at J to 3 bases, leaving 14 bases not matched to a gene. This CDR3 comprises 18 residues. The CDR3 loop reads CASSPQIAETGAGYEQYF. The DNA for the CDR3 is TGTGCCAGCTCACCACAAATTGCTGAGACAGGGGCGGGCTACGAGCAGTACTTC.

The chain links TRBV2 to TRBJ2-7; D is unresolved. The ends were cut back, 5 bases at V and 2 bases at J, with 10 bases in the middle. Per germline, CDR1 SNHLY and CDR2 FYNNEI. The CDR3 spans 13 residues. The CDR3 sequence is CASSQRVTYEQYF. CDR3 sequence (DNA): TGTGCCAGCAGTCAAAGGGTGACCTACGAGCAGTACTTC.

J is TRBJ2-1 and V is TRBV4-1; 11 bases align to TRBD2. This CDR3 is 18 amino acids long. Germline V gene sequence: CDR1 MGHRA, CDR2 YSYEKL. V lost 0 bases and J lost 2; bases outside the gene matches: 6. As DNA, the CDR3 is TGCGCCAGCAGCCAAGAATGGGCTAGCGGGAGGACCTACAATGAGCAGTTCTTC. Encoded protein: CASSQEWASGRTYNEQFF.

The CDR3 sequence: CASNSGLAGVGGEQYF. The CDR3 DNA follows: TGTGCCAGCAACTCGGGACTAGCGGGAGTAGGAGGCGAGCAGTACTTC. This sequence joins TRBV7-2 and TRBJ2-7; 14 positions match TRBD2. Germline CDR1 and CDR2: SGHTA and FQGNSA. V dropped 7 bases and J dropped 6; count of bases not matched to a gene: 11. The CDR3 runs to 16 residues.